Listed below are T cell receptor beta chains from one sample, sequenced in a study of cytomegalovirus exposure and HLA in healthy donors. Data came from immunoSEQ multiplex PCR; TCRdb stores just in-frame clones and leaves some out. Among 100,000 to 150,000 clones listed, more than 80% were seen once. Specimen: PBMCs. The receptors derive from a male donor in good health and CMV-seronegative. Both conserved end residues are part of each CDR3. The D gene is left open where the match is weak. Rows may omit the clone size; those that give it use once, few, many or a size class.

clone_size j_call d_call cdr3_length v_call cdr3_aa cdr3_nt
. TRBJ2-7 . 12 TRBV7-9 CASSFPRGEQYF TGTGCCAGCAGCTTCCCCAGGGGCGAGCAGTACTTC
. TRBJ1-5 . 15 TRBV12-5 CASGPTTRFNQPQHF TGTGCTAGTGGCCCGACAACCCGATTCAATCAGCCCCAGCATTTT
. TRBJ2-5 TRBD1 16 TRBV7-2 CASSLEFRRGQETQYF TGTGCCAGCAGCTTAGAGTTCCGCAGGGGGCAAGAGACCCAGTACTTC
. TRBJ2-7 . 13 TRBV2 CASSKAISYEQYF TGTGCCAGCAGCAAAGCGATCTCCTACGAGCAGTACTTC
. TRBJ1-5 . 13 TRBV5-6 CASSLGTAGPQHF TGTGCCAGCAGCTTGGGGACAGCTGGGCCCCAGCATTTT
. TRBJ2-6 . 17 TRBV7-6 CASSLRRGPLGANVLTF TGTGCCAGCAGCTTACGGAGGGGCCCTCTCGGGGCCAACGTCCTGACTTTC
. TRBJ2-3 TRBD1 16 TRBV4-1 CASSQDVGTGKDTQYF TGCGCCAGCAGCCAAGATGTCGGGACAGGGAAAGATACGCAGTATTTT
. TRBJ2-2 TRBD1 16 TRBV18 CASLGPGQVFTGELFF TGTGCCAGCTTGGGACCGGGACAGGTGTTCACCGGGGAGCTGTTTTTT
. TRBJ2-1 . 8 TRBV29-1 CSVEDLFF TGCAGCGTTGAAGATCTGTTCTTC
. TRBJ2-1 . 16 TRBV25-1 CASSEEEGSSYNEQFF TGTGCCAGCAGTGAGGAGGAGGGGTCCTCCTACAATGAGCAGTTCTTC
. TRBJ2-4 TRBD2 16 TRBV4-2 CASSQERSGGADIQYF TGTGCCAGCAGCCAAGAGAGGAGCGGGGGGGCAGACATTCAGTACTTC
once TRBJ2-7 TRBD1 14 TRBV5-4 CASSLGDRGYEQYF TGTGCCAGCAGCTTGGGGGACAGGGGTTACGAGCAGTACTTC
. TRBJ1-3 . 13 TRBV11-2 CASTPFQGNTIYF TGTGCCAGCACCCCTTTCCAGGGAAACACCATATATTTT
. TRBJ1-6 . 13 TRBV30 CAWSGNSNSPLHF TGTGCCTGGAGTGGGAACAGCAATTCACCCCTCCACTTT
. TRBJ1-2 TRBD1 15 TRBV10-3 CAISDGPGQNYGYTF TGTGCCATCAGTGATGGACCGGGACAGAACTATGGCTACACCTTC
. TRBJ2-1 TRBD1 15 TRBV19 CASSPRDSSPNEQFF TGTGCCAGTAGTCCGAGGGACAGTAGCCCGAATGAGCAGTTCTTC
once TRBJ2-3 TRBD2 18 TRBV30 CAWSTPPGIAGEADTQYF TGTGCCTGGAGTACCCCGCCTGGGATAGCGGGAGAAGCAGATACGCAGTATTTT
. TRBJ2-7 . 14 TRBV7-9 CASSLGGETGEQYF TGTGCCAGCAGCTTAGGGGGGGAGACCGGGGAGCAGTACTTC
few TRBJ2-5 . 14 TRBV18 CASSTTPGSETQYF TGTGCCAGCTCAACCACGCCAGGTTCTGAGACCCAGTACTTC
. TRBJ2-2 . 15 TRBV7-9 CASSLALGLTGELFF TGTGCCAGCAGCTTAGCGCTAGGCCTCACCGGGGAGCTGTTTTTT
. TRBJ2-2 TRBD2 18 TRBV5-1 CASSLVPRLAGNTGELFF TGCGCCAGCAGCTTGGTACCTAGACTAGCGGGGAACACCGGGGAGCTGTTTTTT
. TRBJ2-1 . 15 TRBV28 CASSPTGSLYNEQFF TGTGCCAGCAGCCCTACAGGGAGCCTATACAATGAGCAGTTCTTC
. TRBJ2-1 . 14 TRBV10-2 CASISGFVRSEQFF TGCGCCAGCATTTCGGGATTTGTTCGTAGTGAGCAGTTCTTC
few TRBJ1-1 . 15 TRBV7-6 CASSLRVGAMNEAFF TGTGCCAGCAGCTTACGGGTTGGGGCGATGAATGAAGCTTTCTTT
. TRBJ2-3 TRBD2 17 TRBV7-9 CSSSLVPSGSRADTQYF TGTTCCAGCAGCTTAGTACCCAGCGGGAGTCGGGCAGATACGCAGTATTTT
. TRBJ2-5 . 15 TRBV7-9 CSSSLRLAAQETQYF TGTTCCAGCAGCTTAAGATTAGCGGCACAAGAGACCCAGTACTTC
. TRBJ2-7 . 11 TRBV7-9 CASRSGPEQYF TGTGCCAGCAGATCGGGTCCCGAGCAGTACTTC
few TRBJ2-7 . 13 TRBV6-5 CASSRQEIYEQYF TGTGCCAGCAGTCGACAGGAGATCTACGAGCAGTACTTC
few TRBJ1-3 . 12 TRBV7-9 CASSIRQNTIYF TGTGCCAGCAGCATAAGACAGAACACCATATATTTT
. TRBJ2-5 . 15 TRBV7-9 CASIHSGSSQETQYF TGTGCCAGCATCCACTCCGGGTCTTCCCAAGAGACCCAGTACTTC
. TRBJ2-5 TRBD1 15 TRBV27 CASSPRTGTQETQYF TGTGCCAGCAGTCCCCGGACAGGAACCCAAGAGACCCAGTACTTC
. TRBJ1-5 . 13 TRBV11-2 CASSTAGGQPQHF TGTGCCAGCAGCACCGCCGGGGGTCAGCCCCAGCATTTT
. TRBJ1-2 TRBD1 13 TRBV9 CASSVEQGAGYTF TGTGCCAGCAGCGTAGAACAGGGGGCCGGCTACACCTTC
. TRBJ2-7 TRBD1 15 TRBV5-1 CASSLVDRGTYEQYF TGCGCCAGCAGCTTGGTGGACAGGGGGACCTACGAGCAGTACTTC
. TRBJ1-2 . 16 TRBV18 CASSPNNPGTPYGYTF TGTGCCAGCTCACCTAATAACCCCGGGACACCCTATGGCTACACCTTC
. TRBJ2-7 . 13 TRBV28 CASSRPPSYEQYF TGTGCCAGTAGTCGTCCCCCCTCCTACGAGCAGTACTTC
. TRBJ1-1 TRBD1 17 TRBV5-1 CASSLVGTGGPNTEAFF TGCGCCAGCAGCTTGGTGGGGACAGGTGGACCGAACACTGAAGCTTTCTTT
once TRBJ1-2 TRBD1 14 TRBV7-9 CASSLGPGGIGYTF TGTGCCAGCAGCTTAGGGCCAGGGGGAATTGGCTACACCTTC
. TRBJ2-3 TRBD2 15 TRBV6-4 CASSLLAGGTDTQYF TGTGCCAGCAGTCTACTAGCGGGAGGCACAGATACGCAGTATTTT
. TRBJ2-3 . 16 TRBV5-1 CASSLGLASDTDTQYF TGCGCCAGCAGCTTGGGTCTCGCTAGCGACACAGATACGCAGTATTTT